This record covers a single TCR beta chain. Its specificity is not known. This sample was included in a study of T cell clonality in common variable immunodeficiency. Findings and limits, study-wide: Fewer deletions and N-nucleotide insertions were reportedly seen in common variable immunodeficiency TCR beta sequences.

Equal genomic DNA amounts from CVID and control samples were sequenced. The method was immunoSEQ multiplex PCR; TCRdb's version includes in-frame clones alone and lacks a portion of them. The table gives around 15,000 clones; the top ten clones make up roughly 4.5% of it. This TCR was recovered from a human donor with common variable immunodeficiency. Sample: peripheral blood mononuclear cells.

CDR3: CASSRTPGQGNTEAFF. Partial CDR3 DNA: TGTGCCAGCAGCCGAACCCCGGGACAGGGGAACACTGAA. The chain links TRBV7-6 to TRBJ1-1; 9 bases match TRBD1. The CDR3 goes on 3 residues after the read ends, and that part is filled in from the germline J gene. The CDR3 runs to 16 residues. Per the germline V gene, CDR1 is SGHVS and CDR2 is FNYEAQ. The V and J ends lost 5 bases and 1 base, in that order; junction bases with no gene match: 8.